The rows below give T cell receptor beta chains drawn from one sample of a study of CD8+ T cells in alopecia areata. Profiling relied on immunoSEQ multiplex PCR, and the TCRdb table lists in-frame clones only, not all of them. In the table there are 110,000 to 150,000 clones, roughly 52% of which are singletons. Sequencing used CD8+ T cells sorted from blood, obtained at week 4, from a patient treated with tofacitinib. All receptors derive from a human donor with alopecia areata. The CDR3 runs from the conserved cysteine through the conserved F or W. A D gene is named only where the DNA matches it firmly. Clone size is shown for a subset of rows, as once, few, many or a class of expanded clone.

d_call clone_size cdr3_length j_call v_call cdr3_nt cdr3_aa
TRBD1 . 12 TRBJ1-2 TRBV29-1 TGCAGCGTTGTCGGGACAGAAAATGGCTACACCTTC CSVVGTENGYTF
. . 14 TRBJ2-1 TRBV27 TGTGCCAGCAGTCCCCCGGGCTCCTACAATGAGCAGTTCTTC CASSPPGSYNEQFF
. . 14 TRBJ2-7 TRBV7-9 TGTGCCAGCAGCTTAGTAGGGAAGCCCTACGAGCAGTACTTC CASSLVGKPYEQYF
. . 14 TRBJ1-5 TRBV27 TGTGCCAGCAGTTCAGACAACAGCAATCAGCCCCAGCATTTT CASSSDNSNQPQHF
. few 14 TRBJ1-2 TRBV15 TGTGCCACCAGCAGAGCGGTCAGCGGTGGAGGCTACACCTTC CATSRAVSGGGYTF
. few 14 TRBJ1-2 TRBV29-1 TGCAGCGTAGGAGGGGGGACCGAAAACTATGGCTACACCTTC CSVGGGTENYGYTF
. . 13 TRBJ1-5 TRBV5-6 TGTGCCAGCAGCTTCGGCGGCAATCAGCCCCAGCATTTT CASSFGGNQPQHF
. . 16 TRBJ1-5 TRBV5-6 TGTGCCAGCAGCTTCGGGGGGCTTGGGAGCAATCAGCCCCAGCATTTT CASSFGGLGSNQPQHF
TRBD2 few 15 TRBJ2-7 TRBV10-3 TGTGCCACCCTAAGGACTAGCGGGGGGCAGTACGAGCAGTACTTC CATLRTSGGQYEQYF
. few 13 TRBJ1-2 TRBV11-2 TGTGCCAGCAGCCCATTCCAGAACTATGGCTACACCTTC CASSPFQNYGYTF
. . 13 TRBJ2-3 TRBV14 TGTGCCAGCAGCTCAGCAGCCGGAGATACGCAGTATTTT CASSSAAGDTQYF
TRBD1 . 14 TRBJ2-1 TRBV5-1 TGCGCCAGCAGCTTGCAGGGACAGGGTGGTGAGCAGTTCTTC CASSLQGQGGEQFF
TRBD1 once 14 TRBJ2-1 TRBV5-1 TGCGCCAGCAGCTGGGGACAGGGTATAGATGAGCAGTTCTTC CASSWGQGIDEQFF
. . 15 TRBJ2-2 TRBV6-5 TGTGCCAGCAGTTCCCCGGGACTTAACACCGGGGAGCTGTTTTTT CASSSPGLNTGELFF
. . 13 TRBJ2-2 TRBV6-1 TGTGCCAGCACGGGAAATTTCGCCGGGGAGCTGTTTTTT CASTGNFAGELFF
. . 15 TRBJ1-5 TRBV5-1 TGCGCCAGCAGCCCGGACCCGGGGAACAATCAGCCCCAGCATTTT CASSPDPGNNQPQHF
. . 16 TRBJ2-1 TRBV13 TGTGCCAGCAGCCAGTCCCAATTGAGCTCCTACAATGAGCAGTTCTTC CASSQSQLSSYNEQFF
. few 12 TRBJ1-1 TRBV7-8 TGTGCCAGCACCCCGTTGAACACTGAAGCTTTCTTT CASTPLNTEAFF
TRBD1 . 17 TRBJ2-7 TRBV7-9 TGTGCCAGCAGCTCAGGCTCATTAAGGGACAGGGCAGACGAGCAGTACTTC CASSSGSLRDRADEQYF
. . 16 TRBJ2-1 TRBV9 TGTGCCAGCAGCGTAGGGGCAGGGGAATTAGGACGGGAGCAGTTCTTC CASSVGAGELGREQFF
. . 15 TRBJ2-5 TRBV6-5 TGTGCCAGCAGCCGGGGGTTTTACGTTCGAGAGACCCAGTACTTC CASSRGFYVRETQYF
. . 16 TRBJ1-1 TRBV4-1 TGCGCCAGCAGCCTCCCAGCGGGCAGGGGAGGAACTGAAGCTTTCTTT CASSLPAGRGGTEAFF